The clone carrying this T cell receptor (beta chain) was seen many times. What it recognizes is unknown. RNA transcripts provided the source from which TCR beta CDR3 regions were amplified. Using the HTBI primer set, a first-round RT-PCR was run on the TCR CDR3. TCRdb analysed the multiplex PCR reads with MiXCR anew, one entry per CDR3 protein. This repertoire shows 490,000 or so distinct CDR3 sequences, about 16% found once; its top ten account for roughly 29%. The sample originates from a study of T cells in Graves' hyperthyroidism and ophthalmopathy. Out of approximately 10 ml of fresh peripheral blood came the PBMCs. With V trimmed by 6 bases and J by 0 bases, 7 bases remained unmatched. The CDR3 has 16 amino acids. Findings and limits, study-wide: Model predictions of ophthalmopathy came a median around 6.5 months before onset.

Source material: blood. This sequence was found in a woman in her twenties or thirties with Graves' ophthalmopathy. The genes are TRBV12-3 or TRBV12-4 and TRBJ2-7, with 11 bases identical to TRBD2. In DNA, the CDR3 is TGTGCCAGCAGCCCCGGGACTAGCGGATTCTCCTACGAGCAGTACTTC. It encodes CASSPGTSGFSYEQYF.